One sample yielded the 24 T cell receptor beta chains listed below, sequenced in a study of T cells after somatic rescue of genetic block. TCRdb's copy holds only in-frame clones and misses some; the assay was immunoSEQ multiplex PCR. The sample lists more than 70,000 clones, about 87% occurring once. Material: peripheral blood mononuclear cells (PBMCs). The receptors shown here come from a woman aged 18-30 years.

This clone was observed once. The genes are TRBV5-1 and TRBJ1-2; 7 bases match TRBD1. The germline gives CDR1 SGHRS, CDR2 YFSETQ. CDR3 length: 13 amino acids. Germline trimming cut 2 bases from V and 8 bases from J; bases unmatched to any gene: 6. CDR3 coding DNA: TGCGCCAGCAGCTTCGACAGGGATCGCGGCTACACCTTC. Amino acids: CASSFDRDRGYTF.

This chain joins TRBV27 and TRBJ2-7, with TRBD2 matching over 12 bases. The CDR3 loop spans 14 amino acids. Per germline, CDR1 MNHEY and CDR2 SMNVEV (reference sequence). After removal of 4 bases from V and 4 bases from J, the junction contained 2 bases not matched to a gene. CDR3 sequence: CASSWTSGNYEQYF. As DNA, the CDR3 is TGTGCCAGCAGTTGGACTAGCGGGAATTACGAGCAGTACTTC.

This chain connects TRBV7-9 to TRBJ1-1; D gene unclear. There are 13 residues in the CDR3. Germline-derived CDR1 and CDR2 are SEHNR and FQNEAQ (reference sequence). V dropped 3 bases and J dropped 1 base, with 6 bases sitting between them. The CDR3 sequence is CASSFVENTEAFF. DNA of the CDR3: TGTGCCAGCAGCTTTGTGGAGAACACTGAAGCTTTCTTT.

The chain is built from TRBV6-1 and TRBJ2-2; D gene unclear. The germline V gene has CDR1 MNHNS and CDR2 SASEGT. V dropped 6 bases and J dropped 9 bases, with 8 bases sitting between them. This CDR3 contains 11 residues. CDR3 loop: CASRPQRELFF. CDR3 in DNA: TGTGCCAGCAGACCCCAGAGGGAGCTGTTTTTT.

The J gene is TRBJ1-5, the V gene TRBV27; D unresolved. The CDR3 sequence is 12 residues long. Trimming removed 3 bases at V and 6 bases at J, with 6 bases between. Germline V gene lookup returns CDR1 MNHEY and CDR2 SMNVEV (reference sequence). The chain's CDR3 is CASSFTGQPQHF. The CDR3 nucleotides read TGTGCCAGCAGTTTTACGGGTCAGCCCCAGCATTTT.

This rearrangement joins TRBV28 to TRBJ2-7, with a possible D match to TRBD2 (6 bases). The CDR3 covers 15 residues. Trimming left V 7 bases short and J 2 bases short, with 18 bases between. The germline gives CDR1 MDHEN, CDR2 SYDVKM. The CDR3 sequence: CASIQGSGWTYEQYF. The CDR3 DNA is TGTGCCAGCATCCAGGGTAGCGGCTGGACCTACGAGCAGTACTTC.

This clone was detected a few times. V is TRBV7-9 and J is TRBJ2-2; the match to TRBD2 covers 10 bases. Per the germline V gene, CDR1 is SEHNR and CDR2 is FQNEAQ (reference sequence). The trim removed 2 bases at V and 3 bases at J, leaving 6 bases unmatched. CDR3 size: 17 residues. The CDR3 region is CASSLSPGLAYTGELFF. CDR3 sequence (DNA): TGTGCCAGCAGCTTATCGCCGGGACTAGCGTACACCGGGGAGCTGTTTTTT.

This clone has just a few counts. The chain carries TRBV15 and TRBJ1-2, with D perhaps matching TRBD1 (5 bases). Germline-derived CDR1 and CDR2 are LNHNV and YYDKDF (reference sequence). This CDR3 has 15 residues. V lost 5 bases and J 0 bases, leaving 13 bases between the germline ends. The CDR3 reads CATSARQFSNYGYTF. DNA of the CDR3: TGTGCCACCAGCGCGCGACAGTTTTCTAACTATGGCTACACCTTC.

The chain carries TRBV29-1 and TRBJ2-7; 10 nucleotides line up with TRBD2. CDR1 and CDR2 (germline): SQVTM, ANQGSEA. The length of the CDR3 is 15 residues. The trim removed 4 bases at V and 2 bases at J, leaving 8 bases unmatched. CDR3 DNA sequence: TGCAGCGTTGGGGTCCCCAGCGGGAGGGCCTACGAGCAGTACTTC. This gives the protein CSVGVPSGRAYEQYF.

V is TRBV9 and J is TRBJ2-7; TRBD2 agrees at 8 bases. The length of the CDR3 is 14 residues. Germline CDR1 is SGDLS and CDR2 is YYNGEE. V lost 4 bases to trimming and J lost 2 bases; unmatched junction nucleotides: 5. The CDR3 DNA reads TGTGCCAGCAGCCCGAGCGGGGGACCCTACGAGCAGTACTTC. It yields the protein CASSPSGGPYEQYF.

The V and J genes are TRBV5-1 and TRBJ2-7; no reliable D call. Germline V lookup: CDR1 SGHRS, CDR2 YFSETQ. CDR3 length: 15 amino acids. Trimming took off 0 bases at V and 5 bases at J, with 15 bases between the two ends. CDR3 residues: CASSLDNTGPDEQYF. The CDR3 bases are TGCGCCAGCAGCTTGGATAATACTGGACCGGACGAGCAGTACTTC.

This sequence joins TRBV5-4 and TRBJ2-7; D remains unclear. The germline V gene has CDR1 SGHNT and CDR2 YYREEE (reference sequence). Trimming shortened V by 0 bases and J by 2 bases, and 6 bases separated the two germline ends. This CDR3 contains 13 residues. The DNA of the CDR3 is TGTGCCAGCAGCTTGGCTAGGGCCTACGAGCAGTACTTC. It is translated as CASSLARAYEQYF.

This clone turned up a few times. The V call is TRBV5-4, the J call TRBJ1-2; a possible D gene is TRBD1 (5 bases). V dropped 3 bases and J dropped 7 bases, with 16 bases sitting between them. The CDR3 loop spans 14 amino acids. Germline V gene data show CDR1 as SGHNT and CDR2 as YYREEE (reference sequence). CDR3 region: CASSSPLGAPGYTF. The CDR3, as DNA: TGTGCCAGCAGCTCACCACTAGGGGCCCCTGGCTACACCTTC.

This clone was recorded a few times. This rearrangement joins TRBV2 to TRBJ2-2; 7 bases map to TRBD2. V shed 2 bases and J 6 bases; nucleotides not matched to a gene: 3. The CDR3 is 14 amino acids. Per the germline V gene, CDR1 is SNHLY and CDR2 is FYNNEI. Here the CDR3 reads CASSEQGGAGELFF. The CDR3 DNA follows: TGTGCCAGCAGTGAACAGGGAGGGGCCGGGGAGCTGTTTTTT.

The sample holds one count of this clone. The V call is TRBV6-4, the J call TRBJ2-1; no reliable D call. The CDR3 runs to 16 residues. V gave up 0 bases and J gave up 6 bases, with 15 bases separating them. Per germline, CDR1 MRHNA and CDR2 SNTAGT. Here the CDR3 reads CASSDSMITDVNEQFF. CDR3 nucleotide sequence: TGTGCCAGCAGTGACTCGATGATAACAGATGTCAATGAGCAGTTCTTC.

This chain joins TRBV2 and TRBJ2-3; D gene uncertain. V dropped 9 bases and J dropped 4 bases, with 17 bases sitting between them. Germline V CDR1 and CDR2: SNHLY, FYNNEI. CDR3 length: 14 amino acids. In DNA form, the CDR3 reads TGTGCCAGACTCCCCCAAGTAAACCCAGATACGCAGTATTTT. Amino acid sequence: CARLPQVNPDTQYF. The entire variable domain, with the rest obtained from reference TRBV2 and TRBJ2-3, is as follows: EPEVTQTPSHQVTQMGQEVILRCVPISNHLYFYWYRQILGQKVEFLVSFYNNEISEKSEIFDDQFSVERPDGSNFTLKIRSTKLEDSAMYFCARLPQVNPDTQYFGPGTRLTVL.

V usage is TRBV19 and J usage is TRBJ1-1; the match to TRBD1 covers 8 bases. J gave up 6 bases and V 7 bases, and 10 bases lay outside the gene matches. CDR3 size: 14 residues. Germline V gene data show CDR1 as LNHDA and CDR2 as SQIVND (reference sequence). CDR3 region: CASTQGQGAPEAFF. Written as DNA, the CDR3 is TGTGCCAGTACCCAAGGGCAGGGGGCGCCTGAAGCTTTCTTT.

This chain joins TRBV9 and TRBJ2-3, with 9 bases matching TRBD2. The CDR3 loop spans 15 amino acids. V was pared by 4 bases and J by 4 bases, with 7 bases of the junction left unmatched. Germline CDR1 is SGDLS and CDR2 is YYNGEE. The CDR3 loop reads CASSPPSGRPDTQYF. The CDR3, as DNA: TGTGCCAGCAGCCCCCCCAGCGGGAGGCCAGATACGCAGTATTTT.

The V call is TRBV5-6, the J call TRBJ2-7; unclear D gene. CDR3 length equals 13 residues. Germline lookup yields CDR1 SGHDT and CDR2 YYEEEE. V lost 4 bases and J lost 2, with 10 bases in between. The chain's CDR3 is CASSPHGPYEQYF. The CDR3, as DNA: TGTGCCAGCAGCCCCCACGGCCCCTACGAGCAGTACTTC.

At least ten counts were recorded for this clone. The chain uses TRBV29-1 and TRBJ1-1, with D possibly TRBD1 on 5 matching bases. Germline assignment: CDR1 SQVTM and CDR2 ANQGSEA. V was pared by 0 bases and J by 1 base, with 12 bases between. The CDR3 loop spans 15 amino acids. The CDR3 sequence: CSVEDGFTGNTEAFF. Written as DNA, the CDR3 is TGCAGCGTTGAAGATGGTTTTACAGGGAACACTGAAGCTTTCTTT.

This chain joins TRBV6-6 and TRBJ1-1, with TRBD1 identical over 8 bases. Germline V gene lookup returns CDR1 MNHNY and CDR2 SVGAGI (reference sequence). This CDR3 is 15 amino acids long. J gave up 4 bases and V 2 bases, and 6 bases lay outside the gene matches. The CDR3 coding sequence is TGTGCCAGCAGTTACCCGACGGACAGGGTCACTGAAGCTTTCTTT. Protein: CASSYPTDRVTEAFF.

J is TRBJ2-5 and V is TRBV7-8; TRBD2 agrees at 15 bases. Germline-derived CDR1 and CDR2 are SGHVS and FQNEAQ. The ends lost 4 bases at V and 3 bases at J; junction bases unmatched: 9. The CDR3 sequence is 18 residues long. This chain's CDR3 is CASSSSGGLAGGEETQYF. The CDR3 coding sequence is TGTGCCAGCAGCTCGTCTGGGGGACTAGCGGGAGGAGAAGAGACCCAGTACTTC.

The chain is built from TRBV5-5 and TRBJ1-1, with D perhaps matching TRBD1 (6 bases). Trimming stripped 4 bases from V and 1 base from J, with 11 bases between. CDR3 length: 14 amino acids. Germline V gene lookup returns CDR1 SGHKS and CDR2 YYEKEE (reference sequence). This chain's CDR3 is CASSNRDSNTEAFF. In DNA, the CDR3 is TGTGCCAGCAGCAACAGGGACTCGAACACTGAAGCTTTCTTT.

The chain joins TRBV28 to TRBJ1-5; D unresolved. The CDR3 is 12 amino acids. V shed 8 bases and J shed 0 bases, with 5 bases lying between them. The germline V gene encodes CDR1 MDHEN and CDR2 SYDVKM. The CDR3 nucleotides read TGTGCCAGCTCCGTTAGCAATCAGCCCCAGCATTTT. Protein: CASSVSNQPQHF.